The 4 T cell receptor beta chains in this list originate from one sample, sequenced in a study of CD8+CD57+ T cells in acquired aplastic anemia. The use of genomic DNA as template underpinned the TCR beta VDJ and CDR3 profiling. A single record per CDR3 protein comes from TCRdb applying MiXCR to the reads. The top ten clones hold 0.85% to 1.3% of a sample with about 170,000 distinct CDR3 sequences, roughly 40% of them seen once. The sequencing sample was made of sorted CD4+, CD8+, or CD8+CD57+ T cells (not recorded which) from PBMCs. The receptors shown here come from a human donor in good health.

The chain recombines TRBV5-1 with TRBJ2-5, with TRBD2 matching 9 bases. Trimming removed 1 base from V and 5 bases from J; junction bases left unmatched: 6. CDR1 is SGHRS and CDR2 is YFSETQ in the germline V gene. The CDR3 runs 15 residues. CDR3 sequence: CASSLRRGGRETQYF. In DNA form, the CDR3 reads TGCGCCAGCAGCTTGAGGCGGGGGGGCCGCGAGACCCAGTACTTC. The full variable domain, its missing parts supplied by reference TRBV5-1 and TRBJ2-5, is KAGVTQTPRYLIKTRGQQVTLSCSPISGHRSVSWYQQTPGQGLQFLFEYFSETQRNKGNFPGRFSGRQFSNSRSEMNVSTLELGDSALYLCASSLRRGGRETQYFGPGTRLLVL.

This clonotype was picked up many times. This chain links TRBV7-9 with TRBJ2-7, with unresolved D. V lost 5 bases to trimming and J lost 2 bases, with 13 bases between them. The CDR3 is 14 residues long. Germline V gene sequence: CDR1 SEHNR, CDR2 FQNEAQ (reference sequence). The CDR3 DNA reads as TGTGCCAGCAGCCTAAACTACACGGCCTACGAGCAGTACTTC. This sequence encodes CASSLNYTAYEQYF. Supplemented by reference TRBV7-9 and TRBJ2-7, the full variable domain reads DTGVSQNPRHKITKRGQNVTFRCDPISEHNRLYWYRQTLGQGPEFLTYFQNEAQLEKSRLLSDRFSAERPKGSFSTLEIQRTEQGDSAMYLCASSLNYTAYEQYFGPGTRLTVT.

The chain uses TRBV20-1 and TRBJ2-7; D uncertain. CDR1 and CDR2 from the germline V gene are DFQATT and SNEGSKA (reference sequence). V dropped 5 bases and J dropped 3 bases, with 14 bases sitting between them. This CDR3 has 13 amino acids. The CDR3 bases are TGCAGTGCTCTTCAGGATTATAACTACGAGCAGTACTTC. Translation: CSALQDYNYEQYF.

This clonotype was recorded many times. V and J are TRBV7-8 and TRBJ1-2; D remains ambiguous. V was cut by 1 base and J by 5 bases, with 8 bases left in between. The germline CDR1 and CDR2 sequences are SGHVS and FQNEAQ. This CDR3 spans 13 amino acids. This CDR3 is CASSLGQNYGYTF. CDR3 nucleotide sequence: TGTGCCAGCAGCTTAGGGCAGAATTATGGCTACACCTTC.